The 2 T cell receptor beta chains presented below share a single source sample, sequenced in a study of cytomegalovirus exposure and HLA in healthy donors (dated by TCRdb to the late 2010s). Library construction relied on the immunoSEQ multiplex PCR assay. The multiplex PCR relied on a mix of 60 forward primers for TCR Vbeta segments and 13 reverse primers for TCR Jbeta segments. Entries here come from immuneACCESS through TCRdb and include only in-frame sequences with V and J called. Some clones fail to appear in such tables; in the studies checked, an unresolved V gene covers under half of the shortfall, and the cause of the remainder is unknown. The sample data list around 250,000 clones, and about nine tenths of these were observed just once. The ten largest clones capture 1.5% to 2% of the sample. The sample consisted of PBMCs. These receptors originate from a girl between 2 and 10 years old in good health and CMV-seronegative.

This chain connects TRBV27 to TRBJ1-6; 7 nucleotides agree with TRBD1. Looked up from germline, CDR1 is MNHEY and CDR2 is SMNVEV (reference sequence). The CDR3 extends over 14 amino acids. Germline trimming cut 7 bases from V and 7 bases from J; bases unmatched to any gene: 7. The CDR3 reads CASTGGPLNSPLHF. The CDR3 DNA sequence: TGTGCCAGCACAGGGGGTCCTCTCAATTCACCCCTCCACTTT.

The V and J genes are TRBV19 and TRBJ2-5, with TRBD2 matching over 11 bases. Germline V gene sequence: CDR1 LNHDA, CDR2 SQIVND (reference sequence). V lost 0 bases to trimming and J lost 1 base; unmatched junction nucleotides: 1. This CDR3 is 16 amino acids long. Written as DNA, the CDR3 is TGTGCCAGTAGTATAGATCTAGCGGGAGGCCAAGAGACCCAGTACTTC. Protein: CASSIDLAGGQETQYF.